The TCR beta chain under discussion was sequenced for a study of cytomegalovirus exposure and HLA in healthy donors (dated by TCRdb to 2016 to 2017). About the full investigation: According to an earlier analysis of around 600 of the donors, about 179 million T cells yielded roughly 110 million unique TCR beta sequences and about 300 Gb of sequence data. Approximately 300 gigabases of sequencing data and around 85 million unique TCR sequences made up an early release that covered several hundred HLA-typed donors. Among the approximately 420 genotyped donors, more than 70% belonged to the genetic ancestry cluster associated with self-reported Caucasian donors. The study was designed to test whether signatures of past pathogen exposure could be identified by cataloging public T cell receptors. The T cell repertoires of around 730 subjects were profiled by immunosequencing and related to cytomegalovirus serostatus. Along with the approximately 650-subject first cohort, a separate validation cohort of some 130 different subjects was used. The study combined high-throughput TCR immunosequencing, statistical association of individual TCRs with disease status, and machine learning to predict cytomegalovirus infection status. A later analysis re-examined previously published TCR beta repertoires from just over 650 donors and added high-resolution HLA genotyping to investigate patterns of TCR occurrence. The later analysis used no new phenotypic data to find candidate immune exposures, relying instead on TCR beta sequences and their occurrence across donors. An earlier analysis of several hundred of the donors used high-throughput TCR beta sequencing to judge whether each TCR beta V gene segment behaved as functional or pseudogenic. Donor age, sex, ethnicity and CMV serostatus were compiled alongside the repertoire data. In a later genetic analysis, genome-wide SNP genotypes for about 65% of the roughly 700 donors were used, and that subset was treated as a discovery cohort. All discovery cohort repertoires had been generated on a single sequencing platform. HLA typing included class I and class II loci at four-digit resolution. Typing coverage varied by locus: roughly 620-640 donors for A, B, C, DRB1 and DQB1; roughly 560 for DQA1; nearly 610 for DPA1; 400 to 480 for DPB1. A handful of DR-DQ haplotypes were handled as single units for association and clustering because linkage in the cohort was strong. Among over 350 genotyped donors of the cohort, an average of around 240,000 unique TCR beta nucleotide sequences were sequenced per donor, roughly 18% of them non-productive.

The cohort was made up of about 670 healthy bone marrow donors. Cohort members were all nominally healthy when sampled, although unrecorded immune exposures were likely present. The donor was CMV seronegative and was included in the group of several hundred seronegative cohort members. Each donor provided a peripheral blood sample, and peripheral blood mononuclear cells were used for TCR beta sequencing. The Qiagen DNeasy Blood Extraction Kit was used to extract genomic DNA from the blood cell samples. Clipping removes 5 bases from V and 4 bases from J, with 6 as the unmatched junction base count. CDR3 length: 15 amino acids, cysteine to phenylalanine. CDR3 DNA is the only sequence kept; it has 45 bases, read in frame from the first base. CDR1 SGHAT and CDR2 FQNNGV were looked up in the germline V gene. The library was built by means of the immunoSEQ multiplex PCR assay. For the multiplex PCR, a mixture combining 60 forward primers for TCR Vbeta segments and 13 reverse primers for TCR Jbeta segments was used. The CDR3 region of rearranged TCR beta genes was amplified from genomic DNA by a multiplex PCR assay. On the Illumina HiSeq System, the amplified TCR beta libraries were sequenced as 87-base-pair reads. The paper's processing steps were these. A later analysis tallied about 77 million unique TCR beta chains across the 666 repertoires, and approximately 12 million of those chains were shared by two or more donors. Raw reads were error-corrected and collapsed into unique sequences with a nearest-neighbor algorithm that merged closely related sequences to remove PCR and sequencing errors. CDR3 sequences were aligned to IMGT reference sequences to assign V, D and J gene segments. For a sequence to be retained, at least a six-nucleotide match to both a V gene segment and a J gene segment was required. A rearrangement was called productive if the CDR3 had no stop codons and remained in frame with V and J, and every other rearrangement was called non-productive. CDR3 was defined according to IMGT convention as the region running from the second conserved V-encoded cysteine to the conserved J-encoded phenylalanine. In an earlier analysis of around 640 of the donors, sequences lacking an unambiguous match to a single V gene segment were excluded. An earlier analysis of over 450 of the donors classified V segments as functional when productive rearrangements were above 56.7% and as segregating when the standard deviation between donors was above 5%. A statistical classification framework was developed to diagnose cytomegalovirus status using the catalog of TCR beta chain sequences. A later analysis assigned V and J genes by comparing TCR nucleotide sequences with IMGT/GENE-DB human TR gene sequences. In a later analysis, CDR3 sequences and most-parsimonious VDJ recombination scenarios were assigned using the TCRdist pipeline. In a later analysis, each TCR beta chain was defined by its CDR3 amino acid sequence together with its V-gene family, and reads without a unique V-gene family were excluded. As a way to deal with suspected cross-contamination and a sequencing artifact, a later analysis dropped 640 or so nucleotide sequences that were highly shared and had low generation probability. In a later analysis, a clonal expansion index was calculated for each public chain from normalized within-repertoire ranks of inferred template counts. Generation probabilities in a later analysis came from a VDJ recombination model fitted to out-of-frame rearrangements, and those results were checked against IGoR. In a later analysis, hypergeometric tests were used to score TCR-TCR, TCR-HLA and TCR-CMV co-occurrence, with a repertoire-size bias correction applied to TCR pairs. In a later analysis, false discovery rates were estimated by permuting HLA or CMV assignments 20 times. In a later analysis, co-occurring TCRs were grouped using DBSCAN, and TCRdist sequence similarity was added for clustering within HLA-allele-positive subsets. Co-occurrence clustering excluded repertoires with fewer than 30,000 or more than 120,000 public chains, plus five with anomalous nucleotide sharing. TCRdb took this table from immuneACCESS and kept in-frame rearrangements with V and J called. Such tables lack part of the clones; where checked against another copy, unresolved V genes explain under half of the gap, and the rest is unexplained. V, J and clone size are those of that table, while D and trimming were read from the DNA. The table for this sample lists roughly 110,000 clones; over 70% of them were counted only once. 2.8% of the sample comes from the top ten.

Broad study findings and their caveats: Strong co-occurrence of HLA alleles, especially DR and DQ, made assigning TCR associations to individual alleles difficult. The authors suggested that the approach could potentially be generalized to other disease states and immunological phenotypes. A total of roughly 160 TCR beta chains were listed by the study as associated with cytomegalovirus. A cluster of highly shared sequence variants was judged likely to represent a technical artifact of the sequencing pipeline. According to a later analysis, TCR association rates differed among HLA loci, with DRB1 alleles showing the most associated TCRs and HLA-C alleles showing the fewest. A few of the identified cytomegalovirus-associated TCR beta chains were confirmed in vitro to be specific for cytomegalovirus antigens. Roughly uniform sequencing depth across donors was assumed in presence/absence analyses, although this assumption may not hold. A further reported finding was that TCR beta sequences accurately predicted the HLA-A and HLA-B alleles for most subjects in the first cohort. Correlated functional status among segregating V segments might be attributable to linkage disequilibrium, but an unknown experimental factor could not be ruled out. Because the 87-base-pair reads could not distinguish some IMGT-functional V segments, including TRBV6-2 and TRBV6-3, those segments were excluded. In a later analysis, most CMV-associated TCR beta chains were found to appear HLA-restricted, with HLA associations seemingly driven largely by CMV exposure. A later analysis reported that several top co-occurrence clusters appeared linked to parvovirus B19, influenza, CMV and Epstein-Barr virus. Because counts were too low, some 17 rarely observed V segments, including chromosome 9 orphons, were left out of the earlier analysis of approximately 580 of the donors. Most TCR sequences were seen in very few donors, while some public TCRs were found in many individuals. For the cohort, immune exposure information was limited to CMV serostatus. An association between a missense DCLRE1C variant and V-gene and J-gene trimming of TCR beta chains was found in a later genetic analysis and replicated in an independent cohort. The classifier was reported to diagnose cytomegalovirus status with high specificity and sensitivity in both the original and validation cohorts. Broadly in line with IMGT annotations, most TCR beta V segments showed up in productive rearrangements about 87% or about 30% of the time in an earlier analysis of several hundred of the donors. Because some donors lacked HLA typing at each locus, the association tests relied only on the typed subset. Compared with equally common non-associated chains, HLA-associated TCR beta chains in a later analysis were more clonally expanded and had lower generation probabilities. Compared with the roughly 670-donor mean, donors in an Asian-associated ancestry cluster had fewer N-insertions in productive TCRs, according to a later genetic analysis. Specific HLA alleles were associated with about 17,000 TCR beta sequences at a false discovery rate of 0.05 in a later analysis. This cohort had only TCR beta chains sequenced, and the lack of alpha or paired-chain data limited which features could be detected.

As concerns this clone: Its specific antigen is unknown. No much larger clone exists at a distance of one base, and base qualities are not known.

The sequence derives from a female donor in good health and CMV-seronegative. Here the chain combines TRBV11-2 and TRBJ2-2, with 8 junctional bases fitting TRBD2. Sequences were obtained from PBMCs. The DNA sequence is as follows: TGTGCCAGCAGCCTTAGCGGGACGGTCACCGGGGAGCTGTTTTTT. Its translation is CASSLSGTVTGELFF.